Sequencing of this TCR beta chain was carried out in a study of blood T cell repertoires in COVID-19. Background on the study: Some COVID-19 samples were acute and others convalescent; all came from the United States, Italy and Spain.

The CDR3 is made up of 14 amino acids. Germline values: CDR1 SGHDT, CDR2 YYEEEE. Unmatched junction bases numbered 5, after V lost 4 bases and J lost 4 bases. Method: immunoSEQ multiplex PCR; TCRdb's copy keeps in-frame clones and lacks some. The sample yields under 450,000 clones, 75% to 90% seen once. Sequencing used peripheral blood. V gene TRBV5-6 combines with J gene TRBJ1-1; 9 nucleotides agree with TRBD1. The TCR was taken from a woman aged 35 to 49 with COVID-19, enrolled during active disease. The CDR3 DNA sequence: TGTGCCAGCAGCCTTGGGACAGGGCTCACTGAAGCTTTCTTT. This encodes CASSLGTGLTEAFF.